Listed below are T cell receptor beta chains from one sample, sequenced in a study of shared clonotypes between healthy human individuals. Method: immunoSEQ multiplex PCR; TCRdb's copy keeps in-frame clones and lacks some. The data hold 600,000 to 750,000 clones, with more than 70% observed a single time. The sample consisted of memory CD4+ T cells sorted from blood. The receptors derive from a woman under 40 in good health. Both conserved end residues are part of each CDR3. The D gene is left open where the match is weak. Only part of the rows carry a size: once, few, many, or a class if the clone is expanded.

>.|TRBV7-2|TRBJ2-7|.
CASSLGGSTYEQYF
TGTGCCAGCAGCTTAGGGGGCTCCACCTACGAGCAGTACTTC
>few|TRBV7-9|TRBJ2-1|.
CASSRLGYNEQFF
TGTGCCAGCAGCCGACTAGGCTACAATGAGCAGTTCTTC
>once|TRBV7-9|TRBJ2-7|.
CASSPYSSGQTTYEQYF
TGTGCCAGCAGTCCTTACTCCTCAGGACAGACAACCTACGAGCAGTACTTC
>.|TRBV19|TRBJ1-3|.
CASSRAPGAGNTIYF
TGTGCCAGTAGCCGAGCCCCAGGAGCTGGAAACACCATATATTTT
>.|TRBV5-1|TRBJ2-7|.
CASSFQTGSYEQYF
TGCGCCAGCAGCTTCCAAACAGGGTCGTACGAGCAGTACTTC
>few|TRBV30|TRBJ2-3|.
CAWDRDNTDTQYF
TGTGCCTGGGATCGAGACAACACAGATACGCAGTATTTT
>.|TRBV28|TRBJ2-7|.
CASSSSPSNTGQYF
TGTGCCAGCAGTTCCAGCCCCTCTAATACCGGGCAGTACTTC
>.|TRBV6-5|TRBJ2-3|.
CASTLKGRFTDTQYF
TGTGCCAGCACTTTAAAGGGACGGTTCACAGATACGCAGTATTTT
>many|TRBV19|TRBJ2-1|TRBD2
CASSTGTSGINEQFF
TGTGCCAGTAGTACTGGGACTAGCGGGATCAATGAGCAGTTCTTC
>.|TRBV14|TRBJ2-5|TRBD2
CASSQDLLAGRVETQYF
TGTGCCAGCAGCCAAGATCTACTAGCGGGAAGGGTAGAGACCCAGTACTTC
>.|TRBV6-1|TRBJ2-7|.
CASSEGWTGFYEQYF
TGTGCCAGCAGTGAGGGCTGGACCGGTTTTTACGAGCAGTACTTC
>.|TRBV7-9|TRBJ1-1|.
CASSLAGHATEAFF
TGTGCCAGCAGCTTAGCAGGCCACGCCACTGAAGCTTTCTTT
>.|TRBV27|TRBJ1-6|.
CASSRKGHNSPLHF
TGTGCCAGCAGTCGTAAGGGACATAATTCACCCCTCCACTTT
>.|TRBV7-8|TRBJ2-7|TRBD2
CASSLESSGSYEQYF
TGTGCCAGCAGCTTAGAGTCTAGCGGGAGCTACGAGCAGTACTTC
>.|TRBV27|TRBJ2-3|.
CASSFRDTQYF
TGTGCCAGCAGTTTTCGCGATACGCAGTATTTT
>.|TRBV11-2|TRBJ1-3|.
CASSIQFRVSGNTIYF
TGTGCCAGCAGCATTCAATTTAGGGTTTCTGGAAACACCATATATTTT
>few|TRBV28|TRBJ1-1|.
CASDRWDTEAFF
TGTGCCAGCGACAGGTGGGACACTGAAGCTTTCTTT
>.|TRBV5-1|TRBJ1-1|.
CASRWRGKAFF
TGCGCCAGCAGGTGGCGGGGAAAAGCTTTCTTT
>few|TRBV4-1|TRBJ2-7|TRBD1
CASSPGQGVSYEQYF
TGCGCCAGCAGCCCGGGACAGGGAGTATCCTACGAGCAGTACTTC